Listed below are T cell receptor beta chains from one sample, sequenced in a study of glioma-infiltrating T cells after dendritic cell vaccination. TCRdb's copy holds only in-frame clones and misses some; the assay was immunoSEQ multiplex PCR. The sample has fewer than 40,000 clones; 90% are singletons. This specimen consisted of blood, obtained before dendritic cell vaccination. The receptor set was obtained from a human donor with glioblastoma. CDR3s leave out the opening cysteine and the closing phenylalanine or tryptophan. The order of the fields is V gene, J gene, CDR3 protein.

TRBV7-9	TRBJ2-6	ASSGWGVRAGANVLT
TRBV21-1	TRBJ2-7	ASSKVRAGYPSSSYEQY
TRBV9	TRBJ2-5	ASSVKGGARETQY
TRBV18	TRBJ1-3	ASSPPGQLISGNTIY
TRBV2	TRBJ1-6	ASSTGYSSPLH
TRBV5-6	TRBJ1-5	ASSLGAGTKAQPQH
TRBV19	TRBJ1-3	ASRSEGNTIY
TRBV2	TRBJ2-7	ASTKTSGLDEQY
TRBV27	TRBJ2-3	ASSLGHSTDTQY
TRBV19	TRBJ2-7	ASSIDSTGAYEQY
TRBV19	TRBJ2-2	ASSALSGGRTGELF
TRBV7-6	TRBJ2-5	ASSLGTGGGTQY
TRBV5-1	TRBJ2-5	ASSRNGQGIETQY
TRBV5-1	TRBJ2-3	ASRKTSGGPTDTQY
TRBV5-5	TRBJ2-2	ASSYLGTGHTGELF
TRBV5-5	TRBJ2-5	ASSLNSGGAETQY
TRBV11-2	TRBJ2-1	ASSTWTGKDEQF
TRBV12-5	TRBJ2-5	ASSFGEVAQETQY
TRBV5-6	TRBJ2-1	ASSLDFGGQQF
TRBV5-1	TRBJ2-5	ASSLGDKLQETQY
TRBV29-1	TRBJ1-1	SGDRGLTEAF
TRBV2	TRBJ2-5	ASSISGGAPETQY
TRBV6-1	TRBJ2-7	ASRGLAVASYEQY
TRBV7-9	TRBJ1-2	ASSSRTAYGYT
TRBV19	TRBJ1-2	ASRPADRGSVYGYT
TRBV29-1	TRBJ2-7	SIGTGAYEQY
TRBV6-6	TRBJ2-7	ASSSEALSSYEQY
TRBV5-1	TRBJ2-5	ASSSAMTGGLETQY
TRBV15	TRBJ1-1	ATSREAREAF
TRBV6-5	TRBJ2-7	ASSPRGGRSYEQY
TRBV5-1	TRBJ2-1	ASSLAFTGGSYNEQF
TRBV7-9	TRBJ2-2	ASSYRRNTGELF
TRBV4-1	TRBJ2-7	ASSLRLEPYEQY
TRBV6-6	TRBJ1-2	ASRPGQPNYGYT
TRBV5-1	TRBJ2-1	ASSPGTSGDNEQF
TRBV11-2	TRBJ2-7	ASRHPSGEGYEQY
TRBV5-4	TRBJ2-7	ASSRPGGGGSYEQY
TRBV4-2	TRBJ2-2	ASSQDAGGTGELF
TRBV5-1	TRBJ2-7	ASSLGGGYDEQY
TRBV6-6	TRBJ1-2	ASRVATGTYGYT
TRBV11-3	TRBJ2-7	ASSPGTGVRSDEQY
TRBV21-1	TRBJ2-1	ASSLPPLAGGKNEQF
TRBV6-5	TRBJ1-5	ASRSAGGAGQPQH
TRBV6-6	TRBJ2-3	ASSLPVQGADTQY
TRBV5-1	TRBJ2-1	ASSPDKAITDEQF
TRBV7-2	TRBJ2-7	ASSPPSGGRYEQY
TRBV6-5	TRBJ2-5	ASSYVGGQETQY
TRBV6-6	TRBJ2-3	ASSEAGRSTDTQY
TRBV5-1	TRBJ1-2	ASSLDVYGYT
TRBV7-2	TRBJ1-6	ASSLRQGKSPLH
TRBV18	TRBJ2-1	ASSGQGLGAEQF
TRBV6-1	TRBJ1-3	ASSERGNTGNTIY
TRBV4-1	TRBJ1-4	ASSQGQGTNEKLF
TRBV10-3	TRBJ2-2	AISAASGGPRELF
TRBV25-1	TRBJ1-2	ASSEWLGGGGYT
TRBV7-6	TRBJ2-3	ASSPSGHTQY